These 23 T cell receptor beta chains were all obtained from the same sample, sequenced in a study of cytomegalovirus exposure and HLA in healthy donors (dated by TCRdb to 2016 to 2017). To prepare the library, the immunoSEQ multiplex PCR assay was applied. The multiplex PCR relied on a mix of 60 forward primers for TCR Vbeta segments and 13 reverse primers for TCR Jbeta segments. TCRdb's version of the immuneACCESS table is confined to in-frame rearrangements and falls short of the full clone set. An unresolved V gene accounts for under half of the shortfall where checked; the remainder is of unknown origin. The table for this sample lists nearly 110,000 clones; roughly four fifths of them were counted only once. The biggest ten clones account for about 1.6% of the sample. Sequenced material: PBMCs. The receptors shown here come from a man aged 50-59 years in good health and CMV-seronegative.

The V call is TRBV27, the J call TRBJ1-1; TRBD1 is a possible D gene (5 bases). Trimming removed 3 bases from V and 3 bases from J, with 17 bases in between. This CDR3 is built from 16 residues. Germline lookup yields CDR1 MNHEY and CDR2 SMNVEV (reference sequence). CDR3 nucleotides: TGTGCCAGCAGTTTTTCAGGGTCGCCCCTGCACACTGAAGCTTTCTTT. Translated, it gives CASSFSGSPLHTEAFF.

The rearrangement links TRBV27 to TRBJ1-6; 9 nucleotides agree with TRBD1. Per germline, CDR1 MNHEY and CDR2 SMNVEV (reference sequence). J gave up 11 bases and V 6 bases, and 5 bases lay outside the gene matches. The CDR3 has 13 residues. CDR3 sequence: CASRQGARAPLHF. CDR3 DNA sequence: TGTGCCAGCAGACAGGGGGCGAGGGCACCCCTCCACTTT.

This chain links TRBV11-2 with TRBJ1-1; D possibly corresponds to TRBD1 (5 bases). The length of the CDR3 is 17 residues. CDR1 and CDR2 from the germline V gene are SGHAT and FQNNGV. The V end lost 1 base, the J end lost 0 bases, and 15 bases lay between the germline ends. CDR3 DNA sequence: TGTGCCAGCAGCTTAGGGGGCCTGAGCTCCGTGAACACTGAAGCTTTCTTT. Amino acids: CASSLGGLSSVNTEAFF.

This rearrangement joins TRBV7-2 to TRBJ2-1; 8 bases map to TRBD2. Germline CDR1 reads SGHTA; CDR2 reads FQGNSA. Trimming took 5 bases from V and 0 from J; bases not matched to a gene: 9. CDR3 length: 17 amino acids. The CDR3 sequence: CASSDPLAGRSYNEQFF. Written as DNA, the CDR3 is TGTGCCAGCAGCGACCCCCTAGCGGGCCGCTCCTACAATGAGCAGTTCTTC.

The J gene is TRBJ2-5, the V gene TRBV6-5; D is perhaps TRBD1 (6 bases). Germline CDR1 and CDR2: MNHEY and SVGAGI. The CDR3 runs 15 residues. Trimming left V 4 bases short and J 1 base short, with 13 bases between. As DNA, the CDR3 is TGTGCCAGCAGTTCCCCCGGACAGTTCCAAGAGACCCAGTACTTC. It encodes CASSSPGQFQETQYF.

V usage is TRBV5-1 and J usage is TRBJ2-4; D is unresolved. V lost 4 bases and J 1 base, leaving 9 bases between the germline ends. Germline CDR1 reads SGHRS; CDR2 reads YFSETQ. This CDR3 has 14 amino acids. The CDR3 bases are TGCGCCAGCAGCGCGGAACCGGCCAAAAACATTCAGTACTTC. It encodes CASSAEPAKNIQYF. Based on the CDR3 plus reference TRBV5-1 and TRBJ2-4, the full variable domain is KAGVTQTPRYLIKTRGQQVTLSCSPISGHRSVSWYQQTPGQGLQFLFEYFSETQRNKGNFPGRFSGRQFSNSRSEMNVSTLELGDSALYLCASSAEPAKNIQYFGAGTRLSVL.

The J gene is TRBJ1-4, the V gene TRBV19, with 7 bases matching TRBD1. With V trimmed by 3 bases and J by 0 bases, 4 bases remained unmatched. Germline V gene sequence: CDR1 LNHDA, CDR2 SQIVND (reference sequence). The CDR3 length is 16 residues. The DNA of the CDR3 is TGTGCCAGTAGTATGGGACAGCTTGCAACTAATGAAAAACTGTTTTTT. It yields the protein CASSMGQLATNEKLFF.

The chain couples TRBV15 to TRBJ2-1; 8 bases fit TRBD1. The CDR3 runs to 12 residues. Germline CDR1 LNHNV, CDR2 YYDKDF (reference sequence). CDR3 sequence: CGAGTGYNEQFF. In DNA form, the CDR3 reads TGTGGGGCTGGGACAGGTTACAATGAGCAGTTCTTC.

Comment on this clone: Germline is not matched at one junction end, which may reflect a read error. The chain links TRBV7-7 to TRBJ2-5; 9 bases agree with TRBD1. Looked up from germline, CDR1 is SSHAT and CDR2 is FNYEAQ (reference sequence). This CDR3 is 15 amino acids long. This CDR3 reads CASSLRGTGIETQYF. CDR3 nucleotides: TGTGCTAGCAGCTTACGTGGGACAGGGATAGAGACCCAGTACTTC.

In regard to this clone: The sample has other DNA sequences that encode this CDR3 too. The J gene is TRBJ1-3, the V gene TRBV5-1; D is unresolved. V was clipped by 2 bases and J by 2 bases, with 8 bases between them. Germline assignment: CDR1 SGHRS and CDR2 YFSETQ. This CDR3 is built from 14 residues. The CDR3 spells CASSFGGTGNTIYF. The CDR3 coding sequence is TGCGCCAGCAGCTTTGGAGGAACTGGAAACACCATATATTTT.

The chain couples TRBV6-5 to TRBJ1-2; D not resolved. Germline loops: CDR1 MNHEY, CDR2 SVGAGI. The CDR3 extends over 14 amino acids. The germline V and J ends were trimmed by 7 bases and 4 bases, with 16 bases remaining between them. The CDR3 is CASTRPGIGYGYTF. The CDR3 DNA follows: TGTGCCAGCACTCGTCCAGGTATTGGCTATGGCTACACCTTC.

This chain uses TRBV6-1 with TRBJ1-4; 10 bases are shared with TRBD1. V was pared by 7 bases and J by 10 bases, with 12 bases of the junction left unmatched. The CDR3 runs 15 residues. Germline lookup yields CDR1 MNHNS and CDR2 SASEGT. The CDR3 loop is CASNENWTGGRKLFF. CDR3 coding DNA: TGTGCCAGCAACGAGAATTGGACAGGGGGTAGAAAACTGTTTTTT.

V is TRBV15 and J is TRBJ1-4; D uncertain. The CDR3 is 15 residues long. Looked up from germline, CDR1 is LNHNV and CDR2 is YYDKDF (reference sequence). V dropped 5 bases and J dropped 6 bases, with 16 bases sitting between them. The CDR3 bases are TGTGCCACCAGCGCCCGGGTACCTCGGGATGAAAAACTGTTTTTT. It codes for CATSARVPRDEKLFF.

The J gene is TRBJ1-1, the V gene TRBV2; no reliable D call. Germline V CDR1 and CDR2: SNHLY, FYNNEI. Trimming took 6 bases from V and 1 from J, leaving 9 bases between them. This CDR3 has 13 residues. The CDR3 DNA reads TGTGCCAGCAGGGCCGAAACGAACACTGAAGCTTTCTTT. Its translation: CASRAETNTEAFF.

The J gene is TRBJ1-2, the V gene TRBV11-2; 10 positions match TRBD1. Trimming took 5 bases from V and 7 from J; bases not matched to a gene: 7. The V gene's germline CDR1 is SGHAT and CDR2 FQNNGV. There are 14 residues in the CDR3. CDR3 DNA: TGTGCCAGCAGCCCGTCGACAGGGGGCAGTGGCTACACCTTC. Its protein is CASSPSTGGSGYTF.

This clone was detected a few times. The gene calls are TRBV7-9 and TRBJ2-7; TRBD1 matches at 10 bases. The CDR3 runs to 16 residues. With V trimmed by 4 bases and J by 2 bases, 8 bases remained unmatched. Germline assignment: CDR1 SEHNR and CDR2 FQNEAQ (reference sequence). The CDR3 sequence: CASSSQTGGLPYEQYV. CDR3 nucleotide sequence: TGTGCCAGCAGCTCACAGACAGGGGGCCTTCCCTACGAGCAGTACGTC.

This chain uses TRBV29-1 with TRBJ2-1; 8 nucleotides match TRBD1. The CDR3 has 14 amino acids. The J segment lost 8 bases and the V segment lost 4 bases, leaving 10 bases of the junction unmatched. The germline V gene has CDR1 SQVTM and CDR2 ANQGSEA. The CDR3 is CSVVSRGQSDEQFF. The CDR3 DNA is TGCAGCGTTGTGAGCAGGGGGCAGAGCGATGAGCAGTTCTTC.

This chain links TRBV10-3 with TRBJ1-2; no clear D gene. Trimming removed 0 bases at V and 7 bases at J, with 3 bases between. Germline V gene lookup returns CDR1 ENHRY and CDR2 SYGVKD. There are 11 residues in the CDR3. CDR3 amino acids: CAISESSGYTF. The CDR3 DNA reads TGTGCCATCAGTGAGTCTAGTGGCTACACCTTC.

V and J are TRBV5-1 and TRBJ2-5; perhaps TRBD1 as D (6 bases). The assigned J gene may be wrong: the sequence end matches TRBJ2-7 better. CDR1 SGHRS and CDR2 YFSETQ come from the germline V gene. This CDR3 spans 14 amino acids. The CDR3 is CASSFRTDRGEQYF. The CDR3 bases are TGCGCCAGCAGCTTTCGGACAGACCGCGGCGAGCAGTACTTC.

As DNA, the CDR3 is TGTGCCACCAGCAGAGAAGGGACAGTTCCTAACTATGGCTACACCTTC. Encoded protein: CATSREGTVPNYGYTF. The gene calls are TRBV15 and TRBJ1-2; 7 nucleotides line up with TRBD1. Losses at the gene ends were 0 bases for V and 0 bases for J; bases not matched to a gene: 4. This CDR3 contains 16 residues. The germline V gene encodes CDR1 LNHNV and CDR2 YYDKDF (reference sequence).

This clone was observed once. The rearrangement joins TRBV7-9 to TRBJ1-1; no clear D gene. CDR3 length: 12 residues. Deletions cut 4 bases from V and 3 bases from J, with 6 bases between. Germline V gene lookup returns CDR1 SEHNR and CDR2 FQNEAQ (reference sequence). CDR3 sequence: CASSSSDTEAFF. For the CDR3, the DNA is TGTGCCAGCAGCTCCTCTGACACTGAAGCTTTCTTT. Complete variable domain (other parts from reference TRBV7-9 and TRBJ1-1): DTGVSQNPRHKITKRGQNVTFRCDPISEHNRLYWYRQTLGQGPEFLTYFQNEAQLEKSRLLSDRFSAERPKGSFSTLEIQRTEQGDSAMYLCASSSSDTEAFFGQGTRLTVV.

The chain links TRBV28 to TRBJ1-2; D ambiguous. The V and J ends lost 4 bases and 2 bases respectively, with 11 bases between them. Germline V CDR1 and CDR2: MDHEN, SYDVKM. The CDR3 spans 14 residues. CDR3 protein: CASSSGNRNYGYTF. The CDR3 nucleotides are TGTGCCAGCAGTTCGGGGAATCGGAACTATGGCTACACCTTC.

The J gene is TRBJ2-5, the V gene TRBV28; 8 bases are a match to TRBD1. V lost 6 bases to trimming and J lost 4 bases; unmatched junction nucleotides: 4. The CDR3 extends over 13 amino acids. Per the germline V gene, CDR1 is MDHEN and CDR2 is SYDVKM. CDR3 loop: CASRRTGLETQYF. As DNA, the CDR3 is TGTGCCAGCAGACGGACAGGGCTAGAGACCCAGTACTTC.